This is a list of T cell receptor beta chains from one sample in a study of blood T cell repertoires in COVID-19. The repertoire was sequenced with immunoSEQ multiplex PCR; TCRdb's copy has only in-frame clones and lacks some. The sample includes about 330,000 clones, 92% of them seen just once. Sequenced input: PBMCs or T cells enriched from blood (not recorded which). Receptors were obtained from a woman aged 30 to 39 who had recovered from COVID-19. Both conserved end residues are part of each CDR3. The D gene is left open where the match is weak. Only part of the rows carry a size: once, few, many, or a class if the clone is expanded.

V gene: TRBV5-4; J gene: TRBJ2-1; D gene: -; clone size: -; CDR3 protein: CASSLASGTYNEQFF; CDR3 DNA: TGTGCCAGCAGCCTTGCGTCAGGGACCTACAATGAGCAGTTCTTC
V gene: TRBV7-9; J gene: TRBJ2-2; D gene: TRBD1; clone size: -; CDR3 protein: CASSLDRGTGELFF; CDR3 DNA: TGTGCCAGCAGCTTAGACAGGGGCACCGGGGAGCTGTTTTTT
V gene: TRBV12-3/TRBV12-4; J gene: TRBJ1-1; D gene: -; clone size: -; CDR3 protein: CASSHRVGEAFF; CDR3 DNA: TGTGCCAGCAGTCACAGGGTTGGTGAAGCTTTCTTT
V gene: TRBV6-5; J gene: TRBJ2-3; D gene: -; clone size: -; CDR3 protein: CASSYSRPIDTQYF; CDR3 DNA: TGTGCCAGCAGTTACTCCAGGCCTATCGATACGCAGTATTTT
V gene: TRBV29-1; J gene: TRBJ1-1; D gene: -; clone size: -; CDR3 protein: CSVDALLEPTGSTGAFF; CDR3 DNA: TGCAGCGTTGACGCTCTATTGGAACCAACAGGCAGCACCGGAGCTTTCTTT
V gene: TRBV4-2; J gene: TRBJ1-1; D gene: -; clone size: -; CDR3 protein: CASSQDRAGGRGAFF; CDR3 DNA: TGTGCCAGCAGCCAAGATCGGGCGGGGGGCCGGGGGGCTTTCTTT
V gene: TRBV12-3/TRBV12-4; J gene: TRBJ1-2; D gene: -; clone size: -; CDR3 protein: CASSSGEGYGYTF; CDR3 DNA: TGTGCCAGCAGTTCCGGAGAGGGCTATGGCTACACCTTC
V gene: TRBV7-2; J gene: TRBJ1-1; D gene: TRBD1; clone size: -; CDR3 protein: CASSLRQGGGYTEAFF; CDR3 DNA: TGTGCCAGCAGCTTAAGACAGGGGGGTGGTTATACTGAAGCTTTCTTT
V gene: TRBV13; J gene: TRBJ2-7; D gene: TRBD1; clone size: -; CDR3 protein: CASSWRQGSYEQYF; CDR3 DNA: TGTGCCAGCAGCTGGAGACAGGGTTCCTACGAGCAGTACTTC
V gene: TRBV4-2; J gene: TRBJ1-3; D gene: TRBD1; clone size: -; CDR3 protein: CASSPLVTRDSSGNTIYF; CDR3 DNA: TGTGCCAGCTCACCACTTGTGACGAGGGACAGCTCTGGAAACACCATATATTTT
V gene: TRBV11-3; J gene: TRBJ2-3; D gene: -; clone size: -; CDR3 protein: CASSLVAGSTDTQYF; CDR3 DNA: TGTGCCAGCAGCTTAGTGGCGGGAAGCACAGATACGCAGTATTTT
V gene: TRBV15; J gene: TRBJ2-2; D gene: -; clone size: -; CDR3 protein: CATSRGDTSNGELFF; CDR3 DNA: TGTGCCACCAGCAGAGGGGACACCTCGAACGGGGAGCTGTTTTTT
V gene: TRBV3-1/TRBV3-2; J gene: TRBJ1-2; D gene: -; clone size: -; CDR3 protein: CASSQNAGLGGYTF; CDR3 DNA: TGTGCCAGCAGCCAGAACGCAGGGCTAGGCGGCTACACCTTC
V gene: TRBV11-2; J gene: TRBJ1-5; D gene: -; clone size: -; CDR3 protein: CASSTGTGESEPQHF; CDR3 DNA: TGTGCCAGCAGCACCGGGACGGGAGAATCAGAGCCCCAGCATTTT
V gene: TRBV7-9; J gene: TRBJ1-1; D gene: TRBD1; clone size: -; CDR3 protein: CASSLVGTGEAFF; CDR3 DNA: TGTGCCAGCAGCTTAGTCGGGACAGGGGAAGCTTTCTTT
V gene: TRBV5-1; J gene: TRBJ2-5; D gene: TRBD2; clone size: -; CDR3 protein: CASSLSSGGAQETQYF; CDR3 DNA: TGCGCCAGCAGCCTGTCTAGCGGGGGGGCCCAAGAGACCCAGTACTTC
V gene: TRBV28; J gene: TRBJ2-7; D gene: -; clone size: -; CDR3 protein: CASSLDQNYEQYF; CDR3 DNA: TGTGCCAGCAGTTTAGATCAGAACTACGAGCAGTACTTC
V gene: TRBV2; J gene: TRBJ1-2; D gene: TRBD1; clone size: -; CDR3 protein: CASSSRDSPLRYYGYTF; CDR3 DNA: TGTGCCAGCAGCAGCCGGGACAGCCCTTTGCGGTACTATGGCTACACCTTC
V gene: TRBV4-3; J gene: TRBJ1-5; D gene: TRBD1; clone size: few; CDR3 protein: CASSQEWDRGPGQPQHF; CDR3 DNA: TGCGCCAGCAGCCAAGAATGGGACAGGGGGCCTGGACAGCCCCAGCATTTT
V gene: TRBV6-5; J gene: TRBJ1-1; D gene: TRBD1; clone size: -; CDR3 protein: CAIDGTANTEAFF; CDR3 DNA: TGTGCCATAGACGGGACAGCGAACACTGAAGCTTTCTTT
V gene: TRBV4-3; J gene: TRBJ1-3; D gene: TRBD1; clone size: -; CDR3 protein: CASSQAPPPTGLVGNTIYF; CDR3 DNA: TGCGCCAGCAGCCAAGCCCCACCGCCGACAGGGTTGGTAGGAAACACCATATATTTT
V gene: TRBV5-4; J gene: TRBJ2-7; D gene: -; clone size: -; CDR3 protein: CASSLDPGGLEQYF; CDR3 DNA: TGTGCCAGCAGCTTGGATCCAGGGGGGCTAGAGCAGTACTTC
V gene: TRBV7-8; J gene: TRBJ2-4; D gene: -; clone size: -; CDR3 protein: CASSLETGGKNIQYF; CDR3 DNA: TGTGCCAGCAGCTTAGAAACCGGGGGCAAAAACATTCAGTACTTC
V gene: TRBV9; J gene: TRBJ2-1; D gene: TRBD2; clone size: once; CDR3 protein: CASSLTLAGGPGDNEQFF; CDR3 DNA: TGTGCCAGCAGCCTTACACTAGCGGGAGGGCCGGGAGACAATGAGCAGTTCTTC
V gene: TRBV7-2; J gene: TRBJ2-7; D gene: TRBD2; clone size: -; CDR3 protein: CASSLTGGPHEQYF; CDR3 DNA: TGTGCCAGCAGCTTGACGGGAGGGCCCCACGAGCAGTACTTC
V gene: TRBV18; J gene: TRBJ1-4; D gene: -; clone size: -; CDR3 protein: CASSPPGQNEKLFF; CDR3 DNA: TGTGCCAGCTCACCACCCGGACAGAATGAAAAACTGTTTTTT
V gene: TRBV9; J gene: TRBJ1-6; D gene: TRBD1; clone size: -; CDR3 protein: CASSLPGTAANSPLHF; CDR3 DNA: TGTGCCAGCAGTTTACCCGGGACAGCGGCTAATTCACCCCTCCACTTT
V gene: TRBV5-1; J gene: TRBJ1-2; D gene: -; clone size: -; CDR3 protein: CASSLDQGSIGYTF; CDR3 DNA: TGCGCCAGCAGCTTGGACCAGGGTTCCATAGGCTACACCTTC
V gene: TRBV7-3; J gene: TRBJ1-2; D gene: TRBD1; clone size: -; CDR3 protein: CASSLYDRGQEYYGYTF; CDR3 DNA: TGTGCCAGCAGCTTATACGACCGGGGACAGGAGTACTATGGCTACACCTTC
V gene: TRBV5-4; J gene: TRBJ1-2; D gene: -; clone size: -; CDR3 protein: CASSLVWEDYDYTF; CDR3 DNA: TGTGCCAGCAGCTTGGTCTGGGAAGACTATGACTACACCTTC
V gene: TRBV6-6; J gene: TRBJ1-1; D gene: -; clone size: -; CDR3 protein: CASSYSGGNTEAFF; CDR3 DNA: TGTGCCAGCAGTTACTCAGGGGGAAACACTGAAGCTTTCTTT